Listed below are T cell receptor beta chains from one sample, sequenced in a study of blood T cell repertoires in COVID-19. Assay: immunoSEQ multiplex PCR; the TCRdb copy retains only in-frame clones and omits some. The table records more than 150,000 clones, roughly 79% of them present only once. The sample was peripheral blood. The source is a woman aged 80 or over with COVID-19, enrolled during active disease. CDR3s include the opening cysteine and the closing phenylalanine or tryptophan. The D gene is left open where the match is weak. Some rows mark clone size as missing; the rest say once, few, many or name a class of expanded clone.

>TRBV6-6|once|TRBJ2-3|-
CASSYDGSATDTQYF
TGTGCCAGCAGTTACGACGGAAGCGCCACAGATACGCAGTATTTT
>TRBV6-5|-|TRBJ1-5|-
CASMGRGEQPQHF
TGTGCCAGCATGGGAAGGGGTGAGCAGCCCCAGCATTTT
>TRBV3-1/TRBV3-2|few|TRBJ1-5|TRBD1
CASSHDLGQVPQHF
TGTGCCAGCAGCCATGACCTCGGACAGGTTCCCCAGCATTTT
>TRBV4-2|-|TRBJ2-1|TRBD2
CASSQGLAGGNEQFF
TGTGCCAGCAGCCAAGGACTAGCGGGGGGGAATGAGCAGTTCTTC
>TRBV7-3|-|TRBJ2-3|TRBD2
CASSFSRGGPYTQYF
TGTGCCAGCAGCTTTTCCCGGGGGGGCCCTTATACGCAGTATTTT
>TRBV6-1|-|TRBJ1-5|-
CASSEVGVGNQPQHF
TGTGCCAGCAGTGAAGTAGGGGTTGGCAATCAGCCCCAGCATTTT
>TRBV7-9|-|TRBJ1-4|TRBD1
CASSSWDRSNEKLFF
TGTGCCAGCAGCTCCTGGGACAGGTCTAATGAAAAACTGTTTTTT
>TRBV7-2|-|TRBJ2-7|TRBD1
CASRFTGTGSYEQYF
TGTGCCAGCAGGTTTACCGGGACAGGTAGCTACGAGCAGTACTTC
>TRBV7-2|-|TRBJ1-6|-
CASSFGGYNSPLHF
TGTGCCAGCAGCTTCGGGGGCTATAATTCACCCCTCCACTTT
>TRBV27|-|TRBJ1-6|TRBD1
CASSLLVGTGPYNSPLHF
TGTGCCAGCAGTTTACTGGTCGGGACAGGGCCTTATAATTCACCCCTCCACTTT
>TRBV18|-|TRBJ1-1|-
CASSPGHPSEAFF
TGTGCCAGCTCACCGGGACACCCCTCGGAGGCTTTCTTT
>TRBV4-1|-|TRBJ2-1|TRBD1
CASSPETGVLFF
TGCGCCAGCAGCCCAGAGACAGGGGTGCTGTTCTTC
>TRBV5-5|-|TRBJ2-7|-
CASSKQGYEQYF
TGTGCCAGCAGTAAGCAGGGCTACGAGCAGTACTTC
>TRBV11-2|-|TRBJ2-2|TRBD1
CASSLRTGNTGELFF
TGTGCCAGCAGCTTAAGGACAGGGAACACCGGGGAGCTGTTTTTT
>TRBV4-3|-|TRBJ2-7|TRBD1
CASSSRTGDSYEQYF
TGCGCCAGCAGTTCCAGGACAGGGGACTCCTACGAGCAGTACTTC
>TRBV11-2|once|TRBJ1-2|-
CASSLGSYGYTF
TGTGCCAGCAGCTTAGGCAGCTATGGCTACACCTTC
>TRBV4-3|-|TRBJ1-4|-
CASSQDLGGFEKLFF
TGCGCCAGCAGCCAAGATCTGGGCGGGTTCGAGAAACTGTTTTTT
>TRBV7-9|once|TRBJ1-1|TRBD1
CASSWGTGYTEAFF
TGTGCCAGCAGCTGGGGGACAGGGTACACTGAAGCTTTCTTT
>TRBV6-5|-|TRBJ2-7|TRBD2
CASSSILAGVGEQYF
TGTGCCAGCAGTTCAATTCTAGCGGGAGTTGGCGAGCAGTACTTC
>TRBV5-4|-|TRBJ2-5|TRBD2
CASSHGTSEETQYF
TGTGCCAGCAGCCACGGGACTAGCGAAGAGACCCAGTACTTC
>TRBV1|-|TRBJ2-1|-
CTSSQKAGGSYNEQFF
TGCACCAGCAGCCAAAAAGCGGGAGGATCCTACAATGAGCAGTTCTTC
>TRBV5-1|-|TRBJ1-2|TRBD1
CASSLTGEDGYTF
TGCGCCAGCAGCCTGACAGGGGAGGATGGCTACACCTTC
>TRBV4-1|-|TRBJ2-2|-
CASSQDPSPLNTGELFF
TGCGCCAGCAGCCAAGATCCGTCTCCCCTGAACACCGGGGAGCTGTTTTTT
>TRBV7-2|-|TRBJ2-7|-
CASSYSFYEQYF
TGTGCCAGCAGCTACTCTTTTTACGAGCAGTACTTC
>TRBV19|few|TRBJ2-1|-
CASSIVSGLNEQFF
TGTGCCAGTAGTATAGTCAGCGGACTGAATGAGCAGTTCTTC
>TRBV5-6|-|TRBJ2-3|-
CASSFGIQSTDTQYF
TGTGCCAGCAGCTTTGGCATCCAAAGCACAGATACGCAGTATTTT
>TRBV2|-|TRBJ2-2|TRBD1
CARDGTGANTGELFF
TGTGCCAGAGACGGGACAGGGGCGAACACCGGGGAGCTGTTTTTT
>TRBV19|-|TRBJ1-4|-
CASKGAQEKLFF
TGTGCCAGTAAGGGAGCCCAAGAAAAACTGTTTTTT
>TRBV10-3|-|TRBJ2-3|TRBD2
CAISDTQRGRDTQYF
TGTGCCATCAGTGATACGCAGCGGGGGAGGGATACGCAGTATTTT